This TCR beta chain appears in the sequencing data of a study of cytotoxic CD8 clonotypes in ibrutinib-treated CLL. Looking at the study overall: A mean of around 260,000 productive templates and approximately 85,000 productive rearrangements was obtained per sample.

The TCR beta libraries used approximately 2 micrograms of genomic DNA that came from cryopreserved PBMCs. V gave up 5 bases and J gave up 3 bases, with 11 bases separating them. Looked up from germline, CDR1 is SGHNT and CDR2 is YENEEA. The CDR3 spans 13 residues. TCRdb keeps only in-frame clones here, not all; method: immunoSEQ multiplex PCR. The sample has over 120,000 clones, 76% seen once. The rearrangement joins TRBV11-3 to TRBJ2-7; a weak D match, TRBD1 (6 bases). The clonotype comes from a human donor with chronic lymphocytic leukemia. Source: PBMCs, taken after 24 months of ibrutinib treatment. CDR3 DNA sequence: TGTGCCAGCAGCCTCGGCAGGGGCTACGAGCAGTACTTC. This encodes CASSLGRGYEQYF.